This T cell receptor (beta chain) came from a study of T cells in narcolepsy (dated by TCRdb to the late 2010s). Background on the whole study: Healthy control donors were enrolled in the study alongside patients who had narcolepsy type 1 or type 2 (NT1, NT2). The study used TCR Vbeta sequencing to track clonotypes in blood and CSF while looking for autoreactive T cells in narcolepsy patients that target self-antigens of hypocretin neurons (hypocretin, TRIB2). Overall study results and their limits: Autoreactive clonotypes were reported to be detected serially in the blood of the same patients and of different patients, but not in the blood of healthy controls. Certain blood memory CD4+ repertoires from patients and controls had no sequences that matched autoreactive T cell clones. Plots that compared CSF and blood CD4+ T cell clonotypes from the same patient highlighted HCRT-specific and TRIB2-specific autoreactive clonotypes. Numbers of sequenced blood memory CD4+ clonotypes were comparable, averaging about 40,000 in patients and about 30,000 in controls.

CDR3 length: 13 amino acids, cysteine to phenylalanine. Only the CDR3 DNA is retained, 39 bases long and in frame from the first base. The germline V gene encodes CDR1 SQVTM and CDR2 ANQGSEA. Trimmed from V: 7 bases; trimmed from J: 4 bases; junction bases lacking a gene match: 6. The protocol used for the library was the immunoSEQ multiplex PCR assay. TCRdb holds this immuneACCESS table with in-frame rearrangements only. Some clones are missing; in checked studies, unresolved V genes explain under half, and the rest has no known cause. Counted in this sample were roughly 30,000 clones; roughly 86% of them appeared once. The ten most abundant clones make up around 2.5% of the sample. About this clone: Its specific antigen is unknown. No base quality values were provided; no much bigger clone lies one nucleotide off.

For TCR Vbeta sequencing, memory CD4+ T cells were sorted ex vivo from the peripheral blood of both healthy controls and narcolepsy patients. The receptor was isolated from a human donor in good health. Sequencing was performed on memory (CD45RA-) CD4+ T cells from blood. Explained via the paper, the cell subset or site label denotes: memory T cells sorted ex vivo from peripheral blood. The sequence links TRBV29-1 to TRBJ1-1, with 10 bases aligning to TRBD1. The CDR3 amino acid sequence is: CSGGQGRGTEAFF. The DNA sequence follows: TGCAGCGGGGGACAGGGGCGAGGCACTGAAGCTTTCTTT.